The 5 T cell receptor beta chains reported below all come from one sample, sequenced in a study of cytomegalovirus exposure and HLA in healthy donors (dated by TCRdb to about 2017). The library was built by means of the immunoSEQ multiplex PCR assay. A mixture of 60 forward primers for TCR Vbeta segments and 13 reverse primers for TCR Jbeta segments was used in the multiplex PCR. TCRdb limited this immuneACCESS table to in-frame rearrangements with V and J called. A share of clones is missing; checked studies link under half to unresolved V genes, and the rest is unexplained. The sample table contains around 160,000 clones; only one count was recorded for 70% to 85% of them. Of the sample, about 1.5% is held by the ten largest clones. The sample consisted of PBMCs. The receptor source for this set is a male donor in good health and CMV-seronegative.

V usage is TRBV10-3 and J usage is TRBJ1-1; 9 bases match TRBD1. The V segment lost 4 bases and the J segment 4 bases; nucleotides outside the gene matches: 4. CDR1 ENHRY and CDR2 SYGVKD come from the germline V gene. The CDR3 length is 14 residues. Here the CDR3 reads CAISAGQGSTEAFF. CDR3 nucleotides: TGTGCCATCAGTGCAGGACAGGGGAGCACTGAAGCTTTCTTT.

This sequence joins TRBV30 and TRBJ1-4, with 9 bases that match TRBD1. Germline CDR1 is GTSNPN and CDR2 is SVGIG (reference sequence). Losses at the gene ends were 0 bases for V and 7 bases for J; bases not matched to a gene: 9. The CDR3 is 16 residues long. The CDR3 bases are TGTGCCTGGAGTGTAGGGGACAGGGATGTTGGTGAAAAACTGTTTTTT. Encoded protein: CAWSVGDRDVGEKLFF.

The chain uses TRBV27 and TRBJ1-2; no firm D call. The V end was cut by 4 bases, the J end by 4 bases, with 13 bases between. CDR1 and CDR2 from the germline V gene are MNHEY and SMNVEV (reference sequence). This CDR3 comprises 14 residues. As DNA, the CDR3 is TGTGCCAGCAGTTATGAGGGTCGGGGCTATGGCTACACCTTC. It yields the protein CASSYEGRGYGYTF.

The J gene is TRBJ2-7, the V gene TRBV5-5, with D maybe TRBD1 (6 bases). CDR1 SGHKS and CDR2 YYEKEE come from the germline V gene (reference sequence). The V end was cut by 0 bases, the J end by 3 bases, with 13 bases between. This CDR3 has 15 amino acids. The DNA of the CDR3 is TGTGCCAGCAGCTTGGATTTGGGACATCTCTACGAGCAGTACTTC. Its protein is CASSLDLGHLYEQYF.

The genes are TRBV5-6 and TRBJ2-2; no clear D gene. In germline, CDR1 is SGHDT, CDR2 YYEEEE. The CDR3 runs 13 residues. The V end was cut by 3 bases, the J end by 3 bases, with 6 bases between. CDR3 sequence reads: CASSSVDTGELFF. The CDR3 region has the DNA TGTGCCAGCAGCTCCGTCGACACCGGGGAGCTGTTTTTT.